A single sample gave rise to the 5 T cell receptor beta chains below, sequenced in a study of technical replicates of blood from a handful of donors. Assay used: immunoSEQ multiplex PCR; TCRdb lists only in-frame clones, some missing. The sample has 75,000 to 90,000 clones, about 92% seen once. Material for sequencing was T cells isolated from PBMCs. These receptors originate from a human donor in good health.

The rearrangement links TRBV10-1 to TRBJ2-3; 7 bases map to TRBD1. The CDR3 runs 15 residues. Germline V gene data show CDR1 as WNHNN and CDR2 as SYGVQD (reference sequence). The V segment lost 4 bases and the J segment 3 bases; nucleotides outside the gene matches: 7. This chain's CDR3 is CASSVRQGFTDTQYF. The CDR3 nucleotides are TGCGCCAGCAGTGTAAGACAGGGTTTTACAGATACGCAGTATTTT.

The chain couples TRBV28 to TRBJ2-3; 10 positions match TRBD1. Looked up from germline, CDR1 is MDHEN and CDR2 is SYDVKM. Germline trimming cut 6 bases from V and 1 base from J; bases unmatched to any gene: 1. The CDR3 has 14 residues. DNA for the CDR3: TGTGCCAGCAGGGACAGGGGGGGCACAGATACGCAGTATTTT. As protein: CASRDRGGTDTQYF.

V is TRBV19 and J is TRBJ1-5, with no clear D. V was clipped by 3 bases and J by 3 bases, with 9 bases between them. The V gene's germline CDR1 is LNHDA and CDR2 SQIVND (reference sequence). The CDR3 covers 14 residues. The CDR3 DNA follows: TGTGCCAGTAGTATTAGTGCTGACAATCAGCCCCAGCATTTT. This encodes CASSISADNQPQHF.

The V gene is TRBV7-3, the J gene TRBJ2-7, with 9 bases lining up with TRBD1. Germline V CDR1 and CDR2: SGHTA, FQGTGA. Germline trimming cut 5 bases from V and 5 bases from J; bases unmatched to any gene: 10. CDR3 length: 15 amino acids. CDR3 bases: TGTGCCAGCAGCCGATGGGGACAGGGAATTGACGAGCAGTACTTC. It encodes CASSRWGQGIDEQYF.

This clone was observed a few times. The CDR3 region is CATVGDRAGYEQYF. The CDR3 region has the DNA TGTGCCACCGTGGGGGACAGGGCAGGGTACGAGCAGTACTTC. The chain has TRBV28 and TRBJ2-7; 9 bases are shared with TRBD1. The CDR3 sequence is 14 residues long. Germline V gives CDR1 MDHEN, CDR2 SYDVKM. Trimming removed 10 bases from V and 4 bases from J; junction bases left unmatched: 11.